This is a list of T cell receptor beta chains from one sample in a study of shared clonotypes between healthy human individuals. Repertoires were generated with immunoSEQ multiplex PCR, while TCRdb's copy carries only in-frame clones and drops some. The sample shows 2 million to 2.5 million clones, approximately 95% of them seen only once. The sequenced sample consisted of naive CD4+ T cells sorted from blood. The receptor set was obtained from a man between 18 and 29 years old in good health. The CDR3 runs from the conserved cysteine through the conserved F or W. A D gene is named only where the DNA matches it firmly. For some rows the clone size is stated as once, few or many, or as a class when expanded; others skip it.

DNA: TGTGCCAGCAGGCCCCTGACTAGCGGGAGGGCCGGCAAAAACATTCAGTACTTC
CDR3: CASRPLTSGRAGKNIQYF
J: TRBJ2-4
V: TRBV27
size: .
D: TRBD2

DNA: TGTGCCAGCACCATATCGGGACTAGCGGGATCCTACGAGCAGTACTTC
CDR3: CASTISGLAGSYEQYF
J: TRBJ2-7
V: TRBV25-1
size: .
D: TRBD2

DNA: TGCGCCAGCAGTATCGACAGGGGGCTTGGAAACACCATATATTTT
CDR3: CASSIDRGLGNTIYF
J: TRBJ1-3
V: TRBV5-1
size: .
D: TRBD1

DNA: TGTGCCAGCAGCTGGACAGGGAAAGGCGACACTGAAGCTTTCTTT
CDR3: CASSWTGKGDTEAFF
J: TRBJ1-1
V: TRBV5-4
size: .
D: TRBD1

DNA: TGTGCCAGCAGTTTATGGGCAGACCTGGCCTACGAGCAGTACTTC
CDR3: CASSLWADLAYEQYF
J: TRBJ2-7
V: TRBV27
size: .
D: .

DNA: TGTGCCAGCAGTCAGTCAGGGGCCCCCGGGGGCTACACCTTC
CDR3: CASSQSGAPGGYTF
J: TRBJ1-2
V: TRBV2
size: .
D: .

DNA: TGCGCCAGCAGCTTGGAAGGACAGCTTGGAAACACCATATATTTT
CDR3: CASSLEGQLGNTIYF
J: TRBJ1-3
V: TRBV5-1
size: .
D: .

DNA: TGTGCCAGCAGCGCGTCGGGGGCGCGGTGGCCCCAGCATTTT
CDR3: CASSASGARWPQHF
J: TRBJ1-5
V: TRBV5-6
size: .
D: .

DNA: TGTGCCAGCAGCTTAGGCCTGACAGGGGAATACAATGAGCAGTTCTTC
CDR3: CASSLGLTGEYNEQFF
J: TRBJ2-1
V: TRBV11-3
size: .
D: TRBD1

DNA: TGTGCCAGCAGTTACTCGAATCTCGGAGGGGAGCAGTACTTC
CDR3: CASSYSNLGGEQYF
J: TRBJ2-7
V: TRBV6-5
size: once
D: .

DNA: TGTGCCAGCAGGACTCAGGGGTTACAAGAGACCCAGTACTTC
CDR3: CASRTQGLQETQYF
J: TRBJ2-5
V: TRBV7-9
size: .
D: .

DNA: TGTGCCAGCTTCTCGGGGGTGAACACTGAAGCTTTCTTT
CDR3: CASFSGVNTEAFF
J: TRBJ1-1
V: TRBV6-1
size: .
D: .

DNA: TGTGCCATCAGCCCACAGGGTTACAATTCACCCCTCCACTTT
CDR3: CAISPQGYNSPLHF
J: TRBJ1-6
V: TRBV10-3
size: few
D: .

DNA: TGTGCCAGCAGCTTCCTGCAACAAGAGACCCAGTACTTC
CDR3: CASSFLQQETQYF
J: TRBJ2-5
V: TRBV5-6
size: .
D: .

DNA: TGTGCCAGCAGTTTATTTAGGGATAGTCAGCCCCAGCATTTT
CDR3: CASSLFRDSQPQHF
J: TRBJ1-5
V: TRBV28
size: .
D: .

DNA: TGCGCCAGCAGTGACCCCGGGACAGGGTCCACTGAAGCTTTCTTT
CDR3: CASSDPGTGSTEAFF
J: TRBJ1-1
V: TRBV10-1
size: .
D: TRBD1

DNA: TGCGCCAGCAGCCACGGGCGCTACAATGAGCAGTTCTTC
CDR3: CASSHGRYNEQFF
J: TRBJ2-1
V: TRBV4-3
size: .
D: .

DNA: TGTGCCAGCGGCCCAGGGGGGGTAGCGAATTCACCCCTCCACTTT
CDR3: CASGPGGVANSPLHF
J: TRBJ1-6
V: TRBV6-5
size: once
D: TRBD1

DNA: TGTGCCAGCAGCGTAGGGGGACAGGGATCAGATACGCAGTATTTT
CDR3: CASSVGGQGSDTQYF
J: TRBJ2-3
V: TRBV9
size: once
D: TRBD1

DNA: TGTGCCAGCAGCTTAGGGCAGGGGTTGGGTGGCTACACCTTC
CDR3: CASSLGQGLGGYTF
J: TRBJ1-2
V: TRBV7-2
size: .
D: .

DNA: TGCAGCGGCGGGACCCTACTCTCCTACAATGAGCAGTTCTTC
CDR3: CSGGTLLSYNEQFF
J: TRBJ2-1
V: TRBV29-1
size: once
D: .

DNA: TGTGCCAGCTCACCCGGGACAGGTTTATTTAATGAAAAACTGTTTTTT
CDR3: CASSPGTGLFNEKLFF
J: TRBJ1-4
V: TRBV18
size: .
D: TRBD1

DNA: TGCAGCGTTGTGACGCTTGCGGGAGGGGAGCAGTACTTC
CDR3: CSVVTLAGGEQYF
J: TRBJ2-7
V: TRBV29-1
size: once
D: TRBD2

DNA: TGTGCCAGCAGCTTAGACCGAGCGGGAGGGACTAGCACAGATACGCAGTATTTT
CDR3: CASSLDRAGGTSTDTQYF
J: TRBJ2-3
V: TRBV7-2
size: .
D: TRBD2

DNA: TGTGCCAGCAGCCAAGTGGGGGCCTATTCACCCCTCCACTTT
CDR3: CASSQVGAYSPLHF
J: TRBJ1-6
V: TRBV14
size: .
D: .

DNA: TGTGCCAGTAGTTTCCGGGAACTCTATGGCTACACCTTC
CDR3: CASSFRELYGYTF
J: TRBJ1-2
V: TRBV19
size: .
D: .

DNA: TGTGCCAGCAGTTACACGCAGGCCAGTTCCTACAATGAGCAGTTCTTC
CDR3: CASSYTQASSYNEQFF
J: TRBJ2-1
V: TRBV6-5
size: .
D: .

DNA: TGTGCCATCAGTACCGTCTACGAGCAGTACTTC
CDR3: CAISTVYEQYF
J: TRBJ2-7
V: TRBV10-3
size: .
D: .

DNA: TGTGCCTGGAGTGTTGGGGGGTTCACTGAAGCTTTCTTT
CDR3: CAWSVGGFTEAFF
J: TRBJ1-1
V: TRBV30
size: .
D: .

DNA: TGTGCCAGCAGCTTAGGGGCAGGCGAGCAGTTCTTC
CDR3: CASSLGAGEQFF
J: TRBJ2-1
V: TRBV11-2
size: few
D: .

DNA: TGTGCCAGCTCACCCCGGGACATAAATTCACCCCTCCACTTT
CDR3: CASSPRDINSPLHF
J: TRBJ1-6
V: TRBV18
size: .
D: .

DNA: TGTGCCACCAGAGGAAGACAGGCAAATCAGCCCCAGCATTTT
CDR3: CATRGRQANQPQHF
J: TRBJ1-5
V: TRBV15
size: .
D: .